This TCR beta chain was found in a study of shared clonotypes between healthy human individuals. Background on the study: Three CD4 naive, three CD4 memory, two CD8 naive and one CD8 memory plate were used per donor.

General study points: Shared clonotypes across all four donors exceeded non-shared ones in generation probability.

The CDR3 extends over 16 amino acids. CDR1 and CDR2 from the germline V gene are MNHNY and SVGAGI (reference sequence). Trimming cost V 5 bases and J 2 bases; bases outside gene matches: 8. In replicate PCRs of sorted subsets, about 200 ng DNA, 29,000 or so T cell genomes, was used. Produced via immunoSEQ multiplex PCR; TCRdb's table is partial and in-frame only. Of about 2,500,000 clones listed, more than 80% are singletons. In regard to this clone: Its target is not known.

Sequenced sample: naive CD4+ T cells sorted from blood. The subset: CD45RA+ positively selected. This TCR came from a man younger than 35 in good health. The V gene is TRBV6-6, the J gene TRBJ2-3; 9 nucleotides align to TRBD2. CDR3 in amino acids: CASSPPLAGPTDTQYF. Here the CDR3 DNA reads TGTGCCAGCAGTCCACCTCTAGCGGGACCCACAGATACGCAGTATTTT.